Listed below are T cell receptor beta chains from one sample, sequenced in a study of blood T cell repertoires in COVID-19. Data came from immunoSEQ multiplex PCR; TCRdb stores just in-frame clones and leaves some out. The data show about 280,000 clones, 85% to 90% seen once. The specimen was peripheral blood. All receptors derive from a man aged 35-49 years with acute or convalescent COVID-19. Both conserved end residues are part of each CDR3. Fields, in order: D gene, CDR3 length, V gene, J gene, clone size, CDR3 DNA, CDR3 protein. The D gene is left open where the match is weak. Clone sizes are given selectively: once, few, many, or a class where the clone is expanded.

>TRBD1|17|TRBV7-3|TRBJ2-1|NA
TGTGCCAGCAGCTCTACCCCGGGACAGGGGCCTTACAATGAGCAGTTCTTC
CASSSTPGQGPYNEQFF
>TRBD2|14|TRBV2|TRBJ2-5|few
TGTGCCAGCATTCCTCGGGGGGGACAAGAGACCCAGTACTTC
CASIPRGGQETQYF
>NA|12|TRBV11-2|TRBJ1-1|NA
TGTGCCAGCAGTCGCGGGGCCACTGAAGCTTTCTTT
CASSRGATEAFF
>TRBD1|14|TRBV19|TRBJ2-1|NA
TGTGCCAGTAGTATCCTGACAGGGAGCAATGAGCAGTTCTTC
CASSILTGSNEQFF
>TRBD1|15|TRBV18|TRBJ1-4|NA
TGTGCCAGCTCACCCCAGGGGGCATCTAATGAAAAACTGTTTTTT
CASSPQGASNEKLFF
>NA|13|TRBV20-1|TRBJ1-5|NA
TGCAGTGCTAGTGGCGGGAGGGATTGGCCCCAGCATTTT
CSASGGRDWPQHF
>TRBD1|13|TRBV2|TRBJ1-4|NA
TGTGCCAGCAGTCAGGGGGCTGGGGAAAAACTGTTTTTT
CASSQGAGEKLFF
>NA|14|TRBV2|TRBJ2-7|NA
TGTGCCAGCAGTGAGAACAGGGAAGGGTACGAGCAGTACTTC
CASSENREGYEQYF
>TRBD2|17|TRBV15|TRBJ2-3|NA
TGTGCCACCAGCAGAGACATAGCGGGGCCTAGCACAGATACGCAGTATTTT
CATSRDIAGPSTDTQYF
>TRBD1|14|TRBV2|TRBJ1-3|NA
TGTGCCAGCGGTTACGGGACAGTGGGAAACACCATATATTTT
CASGYGTVGNTIYF
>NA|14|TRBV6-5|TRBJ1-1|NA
TGTGCCAGCAAAATTGGACAGTTGAGGACTGAAGCTTTCTTT
CASKIGQLRTEAFF
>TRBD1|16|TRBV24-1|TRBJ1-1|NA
TGTGCCACCAGTGATACTACCGGGACAGGGGCGCGTGAAGCTTTCTTT
CATSDTTGTGAREAFF
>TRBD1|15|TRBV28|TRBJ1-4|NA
TGTGCCAGCAGTTACCTGACAGGGGAAGCGGAAAAACTGTTTTTT
CASSYLTGEAEKLFF
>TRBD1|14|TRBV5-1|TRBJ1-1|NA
TGCGCCAGCAGCCAGTTACAGGGGAGCACTGAAGCTTTCTTT
CASSQLQGSTEAFF
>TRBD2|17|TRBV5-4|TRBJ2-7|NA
TGTGCCAGCAGCTCGATGTCCGGGACTAGCGGTTCCTACGAGCAGTACTTC
CASSSMSGTSGSYEQYF
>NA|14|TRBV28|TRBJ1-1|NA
TGTGCCAGCAGCCTTACAGGGATTGGAACTGAAGCTTTCTTT
CASSLTGIGTEAFF
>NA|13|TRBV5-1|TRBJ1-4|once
TGCGCCAGCTGTAGGGACATCAGTGAAAAACTGTTTTTT
CASCRDISEKLFF
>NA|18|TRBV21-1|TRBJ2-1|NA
TGTGCCAGCAGCACACTACTGACTAGCGGGGGACCCTACAATGAGCAGTTCTTC
CASSTLLTSGGPYNEQFF
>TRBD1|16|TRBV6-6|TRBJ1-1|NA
TGTGCCAGCAGACCAATGACAGGGGGCGTAAGCACTGAAGCTTTCTTT
CASRPMTGGVSTEAFF
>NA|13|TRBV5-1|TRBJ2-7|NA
TGCGCCAGCAGCTTTGGAACAGGCGGCGAGCAGTACTTC
CASSFGTGGEQYF
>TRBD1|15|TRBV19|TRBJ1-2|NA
TGTGCCAGTAGTCCACCGGGGACAGGGAGGTATGGCTACACCTTC
CASSPPGTGRYGYTF
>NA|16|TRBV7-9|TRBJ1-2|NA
TGTGCCAGCAGCTCTATGACCGGCGGGAGTATTTATGGCTACACCTTC
CASSSMTGGSIYGYTF
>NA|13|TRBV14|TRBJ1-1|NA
TGTGCCAGCAGCCCCGGGTTGGTCACTGAAGCTTTCTTT
CASSPGLVTEAFF
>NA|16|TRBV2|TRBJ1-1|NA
TGTGCCAGCAGTGAAGCGCTTATAGAGCCTTACACTGAAGCTTTCTTT
CASSEALIEPYTEAFF
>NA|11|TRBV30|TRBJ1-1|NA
TGTGCCTGGAGTGAACAAACTGAAGCTTTCTTT
CAWSEQTEAFF
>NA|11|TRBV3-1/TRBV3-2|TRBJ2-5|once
TGTGCCAGCAGCCAAGATAAGACCCAGTACTTC
CASSQDKTQYF
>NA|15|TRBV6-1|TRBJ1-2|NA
TGTGCCAGCAGTGAATCGAGACAAGTACGGTATGGCTACACCTTC
CASSESRQVRYGYTF
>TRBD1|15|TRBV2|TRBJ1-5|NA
TGTGCCAGCAGGGCCGGGACAGGGGCATACCAGCCCCAGCATTTT
CASRAGTGAYQPQHF
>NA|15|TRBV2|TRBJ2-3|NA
TGTGCCAGCACGGGGATGAGGGGGAGCACAGATACGCAGTATTTT
CASTGMRGSTDTQYF
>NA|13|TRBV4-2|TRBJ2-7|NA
TGTGCCAGCAGCCAAGTGACAGCCAACGAGCAGTACTTC
CASSQVTANEQYF
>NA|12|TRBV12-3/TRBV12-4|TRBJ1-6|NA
TGTGCCAGCAGTCCTTATAATTCACCCCTCCACTTT
CASSPYNSPLHF
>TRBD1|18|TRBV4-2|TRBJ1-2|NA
TGTGCCAGCAGCCAAGAAGGACAGGGACCCCTTGCTAACTATGGCTACACCTTC
CASSQEGQGPLANYGYTF
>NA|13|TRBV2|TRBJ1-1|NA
TGTGCCAGCAGTGGACAGACAAACACTGAAGCTTTCTTT
CASSGQTNTEAFF
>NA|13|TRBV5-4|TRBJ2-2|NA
TGTGCCAGCAGTTCAGAACGCGGCGGGGAGCTGTTTTTT
CASSSERGGELFF
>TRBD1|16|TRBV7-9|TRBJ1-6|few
TGTGCCACATCGGGACAGGGTATGGCTTCCGATTCACCCCTCCACTTT
CATSGQGMASDSPLHF
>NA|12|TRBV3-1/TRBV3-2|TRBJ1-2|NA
TGTGCCAGCAGCCAATCCCAGAATGGCTACACCTTC
CASSQSQNGYTF
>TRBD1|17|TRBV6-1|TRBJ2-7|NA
TGTGCCAGCAGTGAAGATTGGGTCGGGACAGTCCCCTACGAGCAGTACTTC
CASSEDWVGTVPYEQYF
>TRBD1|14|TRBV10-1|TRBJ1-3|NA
TGCGCCAGCAGCCCCGGGACAGGGACGCACACCATATATTTT
CASSPGTGTHTIYF
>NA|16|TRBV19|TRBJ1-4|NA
TGTGCCAGTAGTAAAAGGCAGGGGAGAGGGGAGGAAAAACTGTTTTTT
CASSKRQGRGEEKLFF
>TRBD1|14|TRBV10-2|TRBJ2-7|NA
TGCGCCAGCAGGCGGACAGGGGGCCCCTACGAGCAGTACTTC
CASRRTGGPYEQYF
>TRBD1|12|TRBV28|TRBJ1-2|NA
TGTGCCAGCGGGGACAGGGGCTATGGCTACACCTTC
CASGDRGYGYTF
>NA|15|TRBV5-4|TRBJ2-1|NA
TGTGCCAGCAGCTTCCCTGGGGGGGCCCACAATGAGCAGTTCTTC
CASSFPGGAHNEQFF